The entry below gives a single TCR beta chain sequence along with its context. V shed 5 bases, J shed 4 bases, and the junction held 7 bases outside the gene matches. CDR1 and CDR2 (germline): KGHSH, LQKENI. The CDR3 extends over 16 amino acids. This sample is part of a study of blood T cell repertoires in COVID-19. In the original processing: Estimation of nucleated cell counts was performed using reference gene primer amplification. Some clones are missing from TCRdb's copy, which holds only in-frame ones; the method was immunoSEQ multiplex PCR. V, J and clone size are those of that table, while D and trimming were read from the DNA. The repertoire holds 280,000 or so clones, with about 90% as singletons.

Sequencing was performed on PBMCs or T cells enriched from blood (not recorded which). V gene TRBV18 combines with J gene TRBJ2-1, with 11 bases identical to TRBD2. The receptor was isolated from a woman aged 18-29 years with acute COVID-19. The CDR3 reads CASSNSGTSGYNEQFF. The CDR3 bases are TGTGCCAGCTCAAATTCCGGGACTAGCGGATACAATGAGCAGTTCTTC.